The rows below give T cell receptor beta chains drawn from one sample of a study of CD4+ T cells in melanoma. The table came from immunoSEQ multiplex PCR; TCRdb's copy has only in-frame clones and leaves some out. The data show about 4,800 clones, 64% seen once. Material: cells from a culture (not recorded whether cultured in vitro). The receptors originated from a human donor with melanoma. CDR3s include the opening cysteine and the closing phenylalanine or tryptophan. The D gene is left open where the match is weak. Where a row states a size, it is once, few, many or the class of an expanded clone; other rows omit it.

TRBV13	TRBJ2-1	-	TRBD1	TGTGCCAGCAGCCTCGGGACAGGGGGATTCTTGGGCTCCTACAATGAGCAGTTCTTC	CASSLGTGGFLGSYNEQFF
TRBV3-1/TRBV3-2	TRBJ2-7	few	TRBD2	TGTGCCAGCAGCCAAGTACCGGGACTACAGTACGAGCAGTACTTC	CASSQVPGLQYEQYF
TRBV3-1/TRBV3-2	TRBJ1-1	-	-	TGTGCCAGCAGCCGCAGACAGATTTCAGAGGGGATCTTT	CASSRRQISEGIF
TRBV7-6	TRBJ2-5	large	-	TGTGCCAGCAGCAAGGGCCACCAAGAGACCCAGTACTTC	CASSKGHQETQYF
TRBV12-3/TRBV12-4	TRBJ2-7	-	-	TGTGCCAGCAGTTTAAACCTCTACGAGCAGTACTTC	CASSLNLYEQYF
TRBV30	TRBJ1-1	few	-	TGTGCCTGGAGTACAAACACTCCGAACACTGAAGCTTTCTTT	CAWSTNTPNTEAFF
TRBV19	TRBJ1-5	few	-	TGTGCCAGTAGTAGACCGAAGGGGCAGGGTAGCAATCAGCCCCAGCATTTT	CASSRPKGQGSNQPQHF
TRBV6-6	TRBJ1-1	-	-	TGTGCCAGCAGTCAAAACAGGGACACTGAAGCTTTCTTT	CASSQNRDTEAFF
TRBV16	TRBJ1-2	-	-	TGTGCCAGCAGCCAATCGCGGGCAGGATATAACCTGGGGTATGGCTACACCTTC	CASSQSRAGYNLGYGYTF
TRBV27	TRBJ2-1	once	-	TGTGCCAGCAGTCCTCTTTCTTTTGGGGGACCAGACTCGGCCGTCTACAATGAGCAGTTCTTC	CASSPLSFGGPDSAVYNEQFF
TRBV4-2	TRBJ1-2	-	TRBD1	TGTGCCAGCAGCCACGTCGGACAGGCCGGCCGGGGCTACACCTTC	CASSHVGQAGRGYTF
TRBV15	TRBJ1-5	medium-sized	-	TGTGCCACCAGCACTAGGACGGAAAGCAATCAGCCCCAGCATTTT	CATSTRTESNQPQHF
TRBV28	TRBJ1-5	few	TRBD1	TGTGCCAGCAGTCCCTCCGGGACAGGGAATCTCAATCAGCCCCAGCATTTT	CASSPSGTGNLNQPQHF
TRBV2	TRBJ1-5	-	-	TGTGCCAGCAGTGCGACAGGACCCAATCAGCCCCAGCATTTT	CASSATGPNQPQHF
TRBV3-1/TRBV3-2	TRBJ2-3	-	-	TGTGCCAGCAGCCAAGTCGAAGCATTAGATACGCAGTATTTT	CASSQVEALDTQYF
TRBV28	TRBJ2-7	-	-	TGTGCCAGCAGTTCCCTCCGGGACGGTCTCTACGAGCAGTACTTC	CASSSLRDGLYEQYF
TRBV25-1	TRBJ1-2	once	TRBD1	TGTGCCAGCAGTGAATATGGGACAGGTGATGGCTACACCTTC	CASSEYGTGDGYTF
TRBV6-5	TRBJ2-1	-	-	TGTGCCAGCTCCTTGGCAGGGGCATACAATGAGCAGTTCTTC	CASSLAGAYNEQFF
TRBV11-2	TRBJ1-1	few	-	TGTGCCAGCAGTTTCGACAGTAACACTGAAGCTTTCTTT	CASSFDSNTEAFF
TRBV12-3/TRBV12-4	TRBJ1-2	-	TRBD1	TGTGCCAGCAGTACGGGACAGGACTATGGCTACACCTTC	CASSTGQDYGYTF
TRBV28	TRBJ1-1	-	-	TGTGCCAGCAGTTTTTGGGGTCGGGACACTGAAGCTTTCTTT	CASSFWGRDTEAFF
TRBV28	TRBJ1-3	-	TRBD1	TGTGCCAGCAGTTTAGGGCCCTCAGGGGGCAGATCTGGAAACACCATATATTTT	CASSLGPSGGRSGNTIYF
TRBV27	TRBJ1-4	-	-	TGTGCCAGCAGTTTCAAGGGGGGCGGTTTTGAAAAACTGTTTTTT	CASSFKGGGFEKLFF
TRBV7-3	TRBJ2-3	-	-	TGTGCCAGCAGCTCCTTACGGGGAGATACGCAGTATTTT	CASSSLRGDTQYF
TRBV7-9	TRBJ2-1	-	-	TGTGCCAGCAGCTTAGCCCAGGCCACAAGTCACAATGAGCAGTTCTTC	CASSLAQATSHNEQFF
TRBV6-5	TRBJ2-2	-	-	TGTGCCAGCAGCGAGGGTCCCGGGGAGCTGTTTTTT	CASSEGPGELFF
TRBV30	TRBJ2-1	-	-	TGTGCCTGGAATGCCCGCCGGGAACTTTACAATGAGCAGTTCTTC	CAWNARRELYNEQFF
TRBV4-3	TRBJ1-2	-	-	TGCGCCAGCAGCCGAGATGCAGGGTCAGGCTACACCTTC	CASSRDAGSGYTF
TRBV5-3	TRBJ1-2	-	-	TGTGCCAGAAGCCGCACAGGGATCTCAATTAACTATGGCTACACCTTC	CARSRTGISINYGYTF
TRBV12-5	TRBJ1-3	few	TRBD1	TGTGCTAGTGGTTTAGGGGACAGGGGCGCTGGAAACACCATATATTTT	CASGLGDRGAGNTIYF
TRBV5-1	TRBJ1-4	few	-	TGCGCCAGCAGCGAACTAGGTGCAACTAATGAAAAACTGTTTTTT	CASSELGATNEKLFF
TRBV30	TRBJ1-1	-	-	TGTGCCTGGAGCGCATTCACAGGGACGGGGGAAGCTTTCTTT	CAWSAFTGTGEAFF
TRBV3-1/TRBV3-2	TRBJ1-6	-	-	TGTGCCAGCAGCCACCTAGGGGCGGGTCGGAATTCACCCCTCCACTTT	CASSHLGAGRNSPLHF
TRBV4-1	TRBJ2-7	-	TRBD1	TGCGCCAGCAGCGGGACAGGGGAGAGAGAGCAGTACTTC	CASSGTGEREQYF
TRBV18	TRBJ1-3	-	-	TGTGCCAGCTCACTAAGGTCGGACTCCCCCTTTGGAAACACCATATATTTT	CASSLRSDSPFGNTIYF
TRBV3-1/TRBV3-2	TRBJ2-3	-	TRBD2	TGTGCCAGCAGCCAAAGACTAGCGGGGGAAGCGGATACGCAGTATTTT	CASSQRLAGEADTQYF
TRBV4-1	TRBJ1-2	-	TRBD1	TGCGCCAGCAGCCGGCCGGGACAGGATATCTATGGCTACACCTTC	CASSRPGQDIYGYTF
TRBV18	TRBJ1-5	few	-	TGTGCCAGCTCACAGGGGAGCAATCAGCCCCAGCATTTT	CASSQGSNQPQHF
TRBV5-1	TRBJ2-5	-	TRBD2	TGCGCCAGCAGCTTGGGTGTAGCGGGGGAACAAGAGACCCAGTACTTC	CASSLGVAGEQETQYF
TRBV19	TRBJ1-2	-	TRBD1	TGTGCCACCAGGGGGTATGGCTACACCTTC	CATRGYGYTF
TRBV24-1	TRBJ2-5	-	-	TGTGCCACCGTGGTTGGCAGGGCCAAAGAGACCCAGTACTTC	CATVVGRAKETQYF
TRBV28	TRBJ1-5	-	TRBD1	TGTGCCAGCAATGACAGGGTAGATCAGCCCCAGCATTTT	CASNDRVDQPQHF
TRBV7-9	TRBJ1-4	-	TRBD1	TGTGCCAGCACCGGGACAGTAAATGAAAAACTGTTTTTT	CASTGTVNEKLFF
TRBV18	TRBJ1-2	-	TRBD1	TGTGCCAGCTCACTATCAAAGCCAGACAGGGGCGTCTTCCCTTATGGCTACACCTTC	CASSLSKPDRGVFPYGYTF
TRBV5-1	TRBJ2-5	once	TRBD1	TGCGCCAGCAGCTTGGGACAGGGGGGGCAAGAGACCCAGTACTTC	CASSLGQGGQETQYF
TRBV7-2	TRBJ2-7	-	TRBD1	TGTGCCAGCAGCCTCAGACAGGGCGAGCAGTACTTC	CASSLRQGEQYF
TRBV3-1/TRBV3-2	TRBJ1-1	-	-	TGTGCCAGCAGCCAACTGAACACTGAAGCTTTCTTT	CASSQLNTEAFF
TRBV23-1	TRBJ1-1	-	-	TGCGCCAGCAGTCGTCCAGGGCTGAACACTGAAGCTTTCTTT	CASSRPGLNTEAFF
TRBV5-1	TRBJ2-7	few	-	TGCGCCAGCAGCCCTGGGGACACCGTTTTCTCCTACGAGCAGTACTTC	CASSPGDTVFSYEQYF
TRBV7-3	TRBJ2-1	large	-	TGTGCCAGCAGCCAAGGACTGCACTCCTACAATGAGCAGTTCTTC	CASSQGLHSYNEQFF
TRBV25-1	TRBJ1-1	-	-	TGTGCCAGCAGCGCCACCCCCAGGGGTAGAACTGAAGCTTTCTTT	CASSATPRGRTEAFF
TRBV2	TRBJ2-1	medium-sized	TRBD2	TGTGCCAGCAGGGGGACTAGCGGGGCCCATGAGCAGTTCTTC	CASRGTSGAHEQFF
TRBV23-1	TRBJ1-5	-	-	TGCGCCAGCAGTCAAGGGACACTTCCCCCGGCGGGGTTCGGCAATCAGCCCCAGCATTTT	CASSQGTLPPAGFGNQPQHF
TRBV5-4	TRBJ1-1	-	-	TGTGCCAGCAGCTTGTCCCTGAACACTGAAGCTTTCTTT	CASSLSLNTEAFF
TRBV5-1	TRBJ2-3	medium-sized	TRBD1	TGCGCCAGCAGCACAGGGGGCAGGGCAGATACGCAGTATTTT	CASSTGGRADTQYF
TRBV19	TRBJ1-1	-	-	TGTGCCAGTTCCAGGGGTGACGCTTTCTTT	CASSRGDAFF
TRBV19	TRBJ2-1	-	TRBD1	TGTGCCAGTAGTGCTGGACAGGGTCCGGGGGCTGAGCAGTTCTTC	CASSAGQGPGAEQFF
TRBV2	TRBJ1-2	-	-	TGTGCCAGCGGGATGAGGAAGAGGCGTAACTATGGCTACACCTTC	CASGMRKRRNYGYTF
TRBV5-1	TRBJ1-1	once	-	TGCGCCAGCAGCAGGACATCCACCACTGAAGCTTTCTTT	CASSRTSTTEAFF
TRBV4-3	TRBJ1-1	-	-	TGCGCCAGCAGCCAAGATCTAGGGGCGGGTGTGAACACTGAAGCTTTCTTT	CASSQDLGAGVNTEAFF